This TCR beta chain was documented in a study of blood T cell repertoires in COVID-19. Overall study: The samples span acute and convalescent COVID-19 from the United States, Italy and Spain.

This CDR3 has 19 residues. Per germline, CDR1 SNHLY and CDR2 FYNNEI. Trimming cost V 6 bases and J 1 base; bases outside gene matches: 14. This clone was seen more than once but under ten times. Original processing notes: By means of reference gene primer amplification, nucleated cell counts were estimated. Profiling relied on immunoSEQ multiplex PCR, and the TCRdb table lists in-frame clones only, not all of them. V, J and clone size derive from that table, while D and trimming were established from the DNA sequence. Of about 99,000 clones in the sample, over 80% were seen once. This receptor was identified in a man aged 65 to 79 with active or convalescent COVID-19. Sequencing input: peripheral blood. The chain recombines TRBV2 with TRBJ1-4; 10 bases agree with TRBD1. The CDR3 protein is CASSRHRTGGWGTNEKLFF. The CDR3 DNA sequence: TGTGCCAGCAGCCGTCACCGGACAGGGGGATGGGGAACTAATGAAAAACTGTTTTTT.